This entry is about one T cell receptor beta chain. No cognate antigen has been identified for it. Nothing much larger sits one base from this clone, and base qualities are not available. A distance of 10 bases separates the germline ends of V and J, which lose 7 bases and 1 base respectively. Including cysteine and phenylalanine, the CDR3 has 13 amino acids. Left in the record is the CDR3 DNA by itself, 39 bases read in frame from the first base. The germline V gene supplies CDR1 ENHRY and CDR2 SYGVKD. This entry is derived from a study of cytomegalovirus exposure and HLA in healthy donors (TCRdb year 2017). Regarding the study in general: A later analysis indicated that the 120 or so validation repertoires were generated on the platform also employed for the roughly 650 repertoires of the first cohort. The study aimed to test whether signatures of past pathogen exposure could be identified by cataloging public T cell receptors. Besides the first cohort of 500 to 700 subjects, a separate validation cohort made up of 120 different subjects was used. High-throughput TCR immunosequencing, statistical association of individual TCRs with disease status, and machine learning were combined to predict cytomegalovirus infection status. The paper's findings and limits, for the study overall: According to the authors, the approach could potentially be generalized to other disease states and immunological phenotypes. Across donors, most TCR sequences were observed very rarely, whereas some public TCRs were present in many individuals. The study gave a list of under 200 TCR beta chains associated with cytomegalovirus. In vitro tests confirmed that a few of the cytomegalovirus-associated TCR beta chains recognize cytomegalovirus antigens. Cytomegalovirus status was reported to be diagnosed by the classifier with high specificity and sensitivity in both the original and validation cohorts. In a later analysis, TCRs clustered in the first cohort were found to also tend to co-occur in the roughly 120 validation repertoires, with 85% to 95% of cluster scores above 0. The validation cohort had no HLA typing available for a later analysis, so co-occurrence within that cohort was assessed over all 120 or so repertoires.

Separate from the approximately 700-subject first cohort, the validation cohort of some 130 subjects was the group to which the donors belonged. Preparation of the library involved the immunoSEQ multiplex PCR assay. The authors' analysis ran thus. A statistical classification framework was built for diagnosing cytomegalovirus status from the catalog of TCR beta chain sequences. Held by TCRdb, this immuneACCESS table contains in-frame sequences only and omits some clones. Under half of the omission traces to an unresolved V gene where checked; the cause of the rest is unknown. V and J calls and clone size are given by that table; D and trimming were obtained from the DNA. The sample yields 65,000 or so clones; about 91% were counted once. Over 1% of the sample belongs to the ten largest clones.

The material sequenced was PBMCs. This sequence originates from a woman aged 18-30 years in good health and CMV-seronegative. The sequence is built from TRBV10-3 and TRBJ2-5; tentative D gene TRBD2, with 5 bases matching. The bases are TGTGCCATCATTCTGGACTCCCAAGAGACCCAGTACTTC. Protein translation: CAIILDSQETQYF.